The table lists the clone carrying this T cell receptor (beta chain) with a few counts. Antigen: not known. The sample belongs to a study of identical twins. General study points: Donors were not followed over many years; analysis was cross-sectional. Because invariant MAIT and iNKT cells could be present, zero-insertion analyses could be partly confounded.

TCRdb called the 5' RACE reads again in MiXCR, with one record for every CDR3 protein. The sample comprises about 720,000 distinct CDR3 sequences, 18% of which are singletons, and over 10% rests with the top ten. The data were also submitted as part of a second study, on T cells expressing NK-cell markers. Per that paper: Sorted T-cell subsets CD3+CD56+NKG2C+, CD3+CD56+NKG2C- and CD3+CD56-NKG2C+ were TCR beta-sequenced. As a fraction of CD8+ T cells, dominant NKG2C+ clonotypes reached about 1.0-7.0% in six donors.

The TCR was taken from a young woman in good health. The sequenced sample was PBMCs.

Here the CDR3 reads CASSPIRNRETSGANVLTF. DNA for the CDR3: TGTGCCAGCTCACCAATTAGGAACAGGGAGACCTCTGGGGCCAACGTCCTGACTTTC. The chain has TRBV18 and TRBJ2-6, with D perhaps matching TRBD1 (6 bases). Germline loops: CDR1 KGHSH, CDR2 LQKENI. This CDR3 is 19 amino acids long. The V and J ends lost 2 bases and 0 bases respectively, with 17 bases between them. Full variable domain (rest looked up from reference TRBV18 and TRBJ2-6): NAGVMQNPRHLVRRRGQEARLRCSPMKGHSHVYWYRQLPEEGLKFMVYLQKENIIDESGMPKERFSAEFPKEGPSILRIQQVVRGDSAAYFCASSPIRNRETSGANVLTFGAGSRLTVL.